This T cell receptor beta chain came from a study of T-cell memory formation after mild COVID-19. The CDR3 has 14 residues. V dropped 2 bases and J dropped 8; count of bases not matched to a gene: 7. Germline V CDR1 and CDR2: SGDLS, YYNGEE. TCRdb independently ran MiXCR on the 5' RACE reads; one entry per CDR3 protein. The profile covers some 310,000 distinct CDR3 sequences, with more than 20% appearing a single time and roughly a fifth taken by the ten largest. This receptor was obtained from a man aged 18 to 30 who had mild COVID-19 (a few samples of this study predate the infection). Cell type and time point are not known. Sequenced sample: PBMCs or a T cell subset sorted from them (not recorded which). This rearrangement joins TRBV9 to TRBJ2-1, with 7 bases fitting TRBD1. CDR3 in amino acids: CASSVRTGKDEQFF. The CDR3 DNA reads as TGTGCCAGCAGCGTGCGGACAGGAAAGGATGAGCAGTTCTTC.